Shown below are 30 T cell receptor beta chains from a single sample sequenced in a study of blood T cell repertoires in COVID-19. Method: immunoSEQ multiplex PCR; TCRdb's copy keeps in-frame clones and lacks some. This repertoire shows around 200,000 clones, 87% found once; its top ten account for roughly 0.85%. Sequencing was performed on peripheral blood. Source of these receptors: a woman younger than 35 who had recovered from COVID-19.

The J gene is TRBJ2-3, the V gene TRBV30; the D gene is possibly TRBD1 (6 bases). The length of the CDR3 is 19 residues. Germline loops: CDR1 GTSNPN, CDR2 SVGIG (reference sequence). V was cut by 2 bases and J by 3 bases, with 27 bases left in between. CDR3 protein: CAWSRTGKSGAYGTDTQYF. As DNA, the CDR3 is TGTGCCTGGAGTAGAACAGGGAAAAGTGGCGCGTATGGGACAGATACGCAGTATTTT.

The chain recombines TRBV2 with TRBJ2-1; 9 bases agree with TRBD1. The CDR3 runs 15 residues. V shed 1 base, J shed 6 bases, and the junction held 4 bases outside the gene matches. CDR1 and CDR2 from the germline V gene are SNHLY and FYNNEI. The CDR3 loop is CASSEVTGGLNEQFF. As DNA, the CDR3 is TGTGCCAGCAGTGAAGTGACAGGGGGTCTCAATGAGCAGTTCTTC.

The J gene is TRBJ1-1, the V gene TRBV24-1; 9 nucleotides line up with TRBD1. The V and J ends lost 4 bases and 1 base, in that order; junction bases with no gene match: 3. The CDR3 sequence is 15 residues long. The germline V gene encodes CDR1 KGHDR and CDR2 SFDVKD. The DNA of the CDR3 is TGTGCCACCAGTGACCCGGGACAGGGGAACACTGAAGCTTTCTTT. It encodes CATSDPGQGNTEAFF.

As concerns this clone: This sequence may be a read error, since a much larger clone differs from it by one base. The chain joins TRBV2 to TRBJ1-3; no firm D call. V was pared by 3 bases and J by 4 bases, with 4 bases between. CDR1 is SNHLY and CDR2 is FYNNEI in the germline V gene. This CDR3 has 12 amino acids. CDR3 loop: CASSDRGNTIYF. In DNA form, the CDR3 reads TGTGCCAGCAGTGACAGGGGAAACACCATATATTTT. Complete variable domain (other parts from reference TRBV2 and TRBJ1-3): EPEVTQTPSHQVTQMGQEVILRCVPISNHLYFYWYRQILGQKVEFLVSFYNNEISEKSEIFDDQFSVERPDGSNFTLKIRSTKLEDSAMYFCASSDRGNTIYFGEGSWLTVV.

This clone was recorded a few times. The V call is TRBV19, the J call TRBJ2-7, with D unclear. Germline V gives CDR1 LNHDA, CDR2 SQIVND (reference sequence). V was shortened by 6 bases and J by 1 base, with 19 bases between the two germline ends. The CDR3 spans 16 residues. The CDR3 protein is CASRTFGFRPSYEQYV. The DNA of the CDR3 is TGTGCCAGTAGGACCTTCGGGTTCCGGCCATCCTACGAGCAGTACGTC.

The chain is built from TRBV5-1 and TRBJ2-2; D not resolved. In germline, CDR1 is SGHRS, CDR2 YFSETQ. This CDR3 comprises 13 residues. Between the trimmed V and J ends, which lost 4 bases and 5 bases, there was a span of 9 bases. Here the CDR3 DNA reads TGCGCCAGCAGCCTCCCCCAGACCGGGGAGCTGTTTTTT. Protein: CASSLPQTGELFF.

This sequence joins TRBV5-1 and TRBJ2-7, with D uncertain. The CDR3 has 13 amino acids. Germline V gene lookup returns CDR1 SGHRS and CDR2 YFSETQ. Between the trimmed V and J ends, which lost 2 bases and 0 bases, there was a span of 6 bases. The CDR3 coding sequence is TGCGCCAGCAGCTTACACCTCTCCTACGAGCAGTACTTC. It yields the protein CASSLHLSYEQYF.

The chain links TRBV21-1 to TRBJ2-7; the table's D call of TRBD2 was not tested on the DNA. TRBV21-1 is labeled a pseudogene. The CDR3 consists of 11 residues. CDR3 sequence (DNA): TGTGCCAGGAGGGCTTCCTACGAGCAGTACGTC. The encoded protein is CARRASYEQYV.

About this clone: The junction departs from germline at one end; a sequencing error may be responsible. The genes are TRBV4-3 and TRBJ1-3, with 11 nucleotides matching TRBD1. The CDR3 spans 16 residues. Germline lookup yields CDR1 LGHNA and CDR2 YSLEER. The CDR3, as DNA: TGCGCCAGCAGCCAAGATCTAGGGGGACAGGGGGGATCTAGGCTTTTT. This sequence encodes CASSQDLGGQGGSRLF.

The J gene is TRBJ2-7, the V gene TRBV4-3, with TRBD2 identical over 10 bases. The CDR3 has 15 residues. Trimming removed 1 base from V and 6 bases from J; junction bases left unmatched: 6. Germline CDR1 is LGHNA and CDR2 is YSLEER. The CDR3 spells CASSQVPSGGVEQYF. The CDR3 nucleotides are TGCGCCAGCAGCCAAGTACCTAGCGGGGGTGTCGAGCAGTACTTC.

The genes are TRBV6-1 and TRBJ2-7, with D unresolved. This CDR3 is built from 12 residues. Trimming took 3 bases from V and 2 from J, leaving 5 bases between them. Germline-derived CDR1 and CDR2 are MNHNS and SASEGT. The CDR3 coding sequence is TGTGCCAGCAGTGACACAACCTACGAGCAGTACGTC. Amino acid sequence: CASSDTTYEQYV.

This rearrangement joins TRBV21-1 to TRBJ1-5; the table's D call, TRBD1, was not checked against the DNA. TRBV21-1 is listed as a pseudogene. This CDR3 region has 15 residues. Here the CDR3 reads CASSKTGQSNQPQHF. For the CDR3, the DNA is TGTGCCAGCAGCAAAACGGGACAGAGCAATCAGCCCCAGCATTTT.

V is TRBV5-5 and J is TRBJ1-1, with D possibly TRBD1 on 5 matching bases. The CDR3 has 14 amino acids. The germline CDR1 and CDR2 sequences are SGHKS and YYEKEE (reference sequence). Trimming took off 2 bases at V and 5 bases at J, with 13 bases between the two ends. CDR3 region: CASSFGYGGTEAFF. DNA for the CDR3: TGTGCCAGCAGCTTCGGATACGGGGGAACTGAAGCTTTCTTT. The full variable domain, rest sourced from reference TRBV5-5 and TRBJ1-1, is DAGVTQSPTHLIKTRGQQVTLRCSPISGHKSVSWYQQVLGQGPQFIFQYYEKEERGRGNFPDRFSARQFPNYSSELNVNALLLGDSALYLCASSFGYGGTEAFFGQGTRLTVV.

This clone has just one count. The chain recombines TRBV27 with TRBJ1-1, with 11 bases that match TRBD1. The CDR3 is 18 amino acids. The V segment lost 4 bases and the J segment 3 bases; nucleotides outside the gene matches: 13. Germline CDR1 reads MNHEY; CDR2 reads SMNVEV (reference sequence). The CDR3: CASSSPDRGRFLDTEAFF. CDR3 DNA sequence: TGTGCCAGCAGTTCCCCGGACAGGGGGCGGTTTTTGGACACTGAAGCTTTCTTT.

J is TRBJ1-5 and V is TRBV6-1, with 10 bases fitting TRBD1. The CDR3 covers 17 residues. V dropped 4 bases and J dropped 11; count of bases not matched to a gene: 17. The germline V gene encodes CDR1 MNHNS and CDR2 SASEGT. The CDR3 DNA sequence: TGTGCCAGCAGTGCAGACGACAGGGGGCGACTCCCTTCGGCCCAGCATTTT. This translates into CASSADDRGRLPSAQHF.

V gene TRBV7-9 combines with J gene TRBJ2-1; weak D call: TRBD2 (6 bases). Trimming shortened V by 7 bases and J by 3 bases, and 13 bases separated the two germline ends. The CDR3 is made up of 14 amino acids. Per the germline V gene, CDR1 is SEHNR and CDR2 is FQNEAQ (reference sequence). The CDR3 spells CASMQRGLYNEQFF. Here the CDR3 DNA reads TGTGCCAGCATGCAACGGGGACTCTACAATGAGCAGTTCTTC.

This clone was recorded once. The chain couples TRBV30 to TRBJ2-1, with a possible D match to TRBD2 (6 bases). V was trimmed by 3 bases and J by 5 bases, leaving 14 bases between them. Germline loops: CDR1 GTSNPN, CDR2 SVGIG (reference sequence). This CDR3 spans 14 amino acids. CDR3 nucleotides: TGTGCCTGGAGCCCCACCTCGGGGGACAATGAGCAGTTCTTC. Residues: CAWSPTSGDNEQFF.

The CDR3 loop reads CASSPGTGGLGYTF. In DNA form, the CDR3 reads TGTGCCAGCAGCCCAGGGACAGGGGGCCTTGGCTACACCTTC. The chain uses TRBV7-3 and TRBJ1-2; 12 bases match TRBD1. Looked up from germline, CDR1 is SGHTA and CDR2 is FQGTGA. The length of the CDR3 is 14 residues. Trimming took 5 bases from V and 7 from J; bases not matched to a gene: 5. Full variable domain (rest looked up from reference TRBV7-3 and TRBJ1-2): GAGVSQTPSNKVTEKGKYVELRCDPISGHTALYWYRQSLGQGPEFLIYFQGTGAADDSGLPNDRFFAVRPEGSVSTLKIQRTERGDSAVYLCASSPGTGGLGYTFGSGTRLTVV.

This chain connects TRBV18 to TRBJ1-2, with D maybe TRBD1 (6 bases). The CDR3 covers 14 residues. Germline assignment: CDR1 KGHSH and CDR2 LQKENI. V was trimmed by 4 bases and J by 5 bases, leaving 14 bases between them. The CDR3 DNA sequence: TGTGCCAGCTCACTACTCGGACAGACTTATGGCTACACCTTC. It encodes CASSLLGQTYGYTF.

The rearrangement links TRBV6-5 to TRBJ1-2, with 8 nucleotides matching TRBD1. V was clipped by 6 bases and J by 4 bases; unmatched bases: 4. From germline, CDR1 is MNHEY and CDR2 SVGAGI. This CDR3 spans 13 amino acids. The CDR3 bases are TGTGCCAGCAGCCGGGACAGGAGCTATGGCTACACCTTC. It translates to CASSRDRSYGYTF.

The V call is TRBV10-2, the J call TRBJ1-1; tentatively, D is TRBD1 (6 bases). The V gene's germline CDR1 is WSHSY and CDR2 SAAADI. V dropped 0 bases and J dropped 5 bases, with 10 bases sitting between them. The CDR3 loop spans 14 amino acids. The CDR3 loop is CASSESQGRTEAFF. Here the CDR3 DNA reads TGCGCCAGCAGTGAGTCGCAGGGGCGGACTGAAGCTTTCTTT.

V usage is TRBV11-1 and J usage is TRBJ2-1; the D gene is possibly TRBD2 (6 bases). The CDR3 contains 15 residues. Deletions cut 3 bases from V and 7 bases from J, with 16 bases between. Germline V gene sequence: CDR1 SGHAT, CDR2 FQDESV (reference sequence). The CDR3 bases are TGTGCCAGCAGCTTTAGCTACGGGAGTGAAAATGAGCAGTTCTTC. It translates to CASSFSYGSENEQFF. Complete variable domain (other parts from reference TRBV11-1 and TRBJ2-1): EAEVAQSPRYKITEKSQAVAFWCDPISGHATLYWYRQILGQGPELLVQFQDESVVDDSQLPKDRFSAERLKGVDSTLKIQPAELGDSAMYLCASSFSYGSENEQFFGPGTRLTVL.

Turning to this clone: In this CDR3 the conserved last residue, phenylalanine or tryptophan, is missing, so a read error is likely. It is unclear where the CDR3 begins or ends on the DNA, so no DNA is shown, and the CDR3 is as TCRdb lists it. The CDR3 sequence is CASSFRTAV. The rearrangement joins TRBV5-4 to TRBJ1-1; the listed D gene, TRBD1, was not tested against the DNA. Germline CDR1 and CDR2: SGHNT and YYREEE (reference sequence). The CDR3 totals 9 residues, both ends included.

This clone was seen a handful of times. This chain uses TRBV2 with TRBJ1-1, with a possible D match to TRBD1 (6 bases). The CDR3 contains 12 residues. CDR1 is SNHLY and CDR2 is FYNNEI in the germline V gene. V was cut by 10 bases and J by 3 bases, with 12 bases left in between. In DNA form, the CDR3 reads TGTGCCACCAACAGGGTGGACACTGAAGCTTTCTTT. Amino acids: CATNRVDTEAFF.

The V and J genes are TRBV28 and TRBJ2-4; 9 positions match TRBD1. V dropped 6 bases and J dropped 3; count of bases not matched to a gene: 9. Germline CDR1 MDHEN, CDR2 SYDVKM. The CDR3 consists of 16 residues. The CDR3 is CASSQTGQGFKNIQYF. The CDR3 region has the DNA TGTGCCAGCAGCCAAACGGGACAGGGATTCAAAAACATTCAGTACTTC. Complete variable domain (other parts from reference TRBV28 and TRBJ2-4): DVKVTQSSRYLVKRTGEKVFLECVQDMDHENMFWYRQDPGLGLRLIYFSYDVKMKEKGDIPEGYSVSREKKERFSLILESASTNQTSMYLCASSQTGQGFKNIQYFGAGTRLSVL.

CDR3 protein: CASRVGDRVYGYTF. CDR3 nucleotide sequence: TGTGCCAGCAGGGTTGGGGACAGGGTCTATGGCTACACCTTC. The chain is built from TRBV27 and TRBJ1-2; 9 bases align to TRBD1. Germline V gene data show CDR1 as MNHEY and CDR2 as SMNVEV (reference sequence). The CDR3 spans 14 residues. After removal of 6 bases from V and 4 bases from J, the junction contained 6 bases not matched to a gene.

This rearrangement joins TRBV9 to TRBJ2-1; TRBD1 aligns across 7 bases. The germline V gene encodes CDR1 SGDLS and CDR2 YYNGEE. The CDR3 has 19 residues. V shed 0 bases, J shed 1 base, and the junction held 13 bases outside the gene matches. CDR3 residues: CASSVAISQGVMSYNEQFF. In nucleotides, the CDR3 is TGTGCCAGCAGCGTAGCGATTTCCCAGGGGGTTATGTCCTACAATGAGCAGTTCTTC.

This clone appeared a few times. This chain joins TRBV6-1 and TRBJ2-2; perhaps TRBD2 as D (6 bases). The CDR3 has 15 amino acids. Germline V gives CDR1 MNHNS, CDR2 SASEGT. V lost 6 bases, J lost 3 bases, and 14 bases lay in between. This CDR3 is CASSRLGPDTGELFF. The CDR3 DNA follows: TGTGCCAGCAGCCGACTAGGCCCGGACACCGGGGAGCTGTTTTTT.

The CDR3 sequence is CSVLQGGAEAFF. For the CDR3, the DNA is TGCAGCGTTCTTCAGGGAGGAGCTGAAGCTTTCTTT. This chain connects TRBV29-1 to TRBJ1-1; D possibly corresponds to TRBD1 (5 bases). Germline V gives CDR1 SQVTM, CDR2 ANQGSEA. The CDR3 runs 12 residues. The V and J ends lost 5 bases and 6 bases respectively, with 13 bases between them.

This clone has just one count. The chain combines TRBV27 with TRBJ2-1, with D tentatively TRBD2 (5 bases). The germline V and J ends were trimmed by 0 bases and 7 bases, with 13 bases remaining between them. Germline CDR1 MNHEY, CDR2 SMNVEV (reference sequence). The CDR3 has 15 amino acids. This CDR3 reads CASSLSWLAGNEQFF. The CDR3 DNA reads TGTGCCAGCAGTTTATCTTGGCTAGCCGGTAATGAGCAGTTCTTC.